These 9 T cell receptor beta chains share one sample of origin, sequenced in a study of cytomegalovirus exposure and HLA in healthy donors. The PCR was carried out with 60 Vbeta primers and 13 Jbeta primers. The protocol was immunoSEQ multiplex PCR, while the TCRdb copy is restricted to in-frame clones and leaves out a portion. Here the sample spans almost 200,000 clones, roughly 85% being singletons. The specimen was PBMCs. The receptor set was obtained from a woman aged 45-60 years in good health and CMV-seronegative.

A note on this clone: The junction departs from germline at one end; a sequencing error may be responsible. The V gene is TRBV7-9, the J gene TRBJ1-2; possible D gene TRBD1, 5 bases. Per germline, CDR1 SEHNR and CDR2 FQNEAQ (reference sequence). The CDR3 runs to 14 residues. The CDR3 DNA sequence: TGTTCCAGCAGCTTAGCATCATCGGGGGTAGGCTACACCTTC. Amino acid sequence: CSSSLASSGVGYTF.

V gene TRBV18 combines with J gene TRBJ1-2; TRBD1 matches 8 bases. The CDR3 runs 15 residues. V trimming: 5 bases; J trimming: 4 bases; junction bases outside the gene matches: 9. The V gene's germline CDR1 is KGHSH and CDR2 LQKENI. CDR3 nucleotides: TGTGCCAGCTCAACCGGACAGGGCGACCTCTATGGCTACACCTTC. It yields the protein CASSTGQGDLYGYTF.

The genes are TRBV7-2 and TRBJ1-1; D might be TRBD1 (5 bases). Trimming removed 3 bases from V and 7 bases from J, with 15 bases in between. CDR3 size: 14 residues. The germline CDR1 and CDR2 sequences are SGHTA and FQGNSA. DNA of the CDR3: TGTGCCAGCAGCTTCACTCCAGGGAATAGTGAAGCTTTCTTT. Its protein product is CASSFTPGNSEAFF.

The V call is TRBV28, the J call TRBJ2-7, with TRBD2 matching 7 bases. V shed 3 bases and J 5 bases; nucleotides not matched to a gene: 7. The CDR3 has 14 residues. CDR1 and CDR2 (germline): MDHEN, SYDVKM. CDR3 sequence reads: CASSLGGSENEQYF. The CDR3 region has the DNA TGTGCCAGCAGTTTGGGCGGGAGTGAGAACGAGCAGTACTTC.

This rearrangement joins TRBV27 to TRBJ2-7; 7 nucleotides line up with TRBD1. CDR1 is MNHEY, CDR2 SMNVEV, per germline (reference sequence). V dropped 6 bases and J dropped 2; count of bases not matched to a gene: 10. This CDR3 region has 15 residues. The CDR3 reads CASSPRQGGAYEQYF. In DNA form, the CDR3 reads TGTGCCAGCAGCCCCCGACAGGGCGGAGCCTACGAGCAGTACTTC.

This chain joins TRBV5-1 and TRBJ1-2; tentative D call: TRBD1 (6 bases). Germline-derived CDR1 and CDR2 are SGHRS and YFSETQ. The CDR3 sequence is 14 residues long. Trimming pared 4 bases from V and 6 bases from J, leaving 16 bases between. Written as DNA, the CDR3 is TGCGCCAGCAGCACCTCGGGGGGGCTGGATGGCTACACCTTC. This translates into CASSTSGGLDGYTF.

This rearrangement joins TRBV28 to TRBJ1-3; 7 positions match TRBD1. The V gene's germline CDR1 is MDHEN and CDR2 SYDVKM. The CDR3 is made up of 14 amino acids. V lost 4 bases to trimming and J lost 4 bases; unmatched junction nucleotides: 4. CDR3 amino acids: CASSYDRVGNTIYF. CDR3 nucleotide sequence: TGTGCCAGCAGTTACGACAGGGTAGGAAACACCATATATTTT.

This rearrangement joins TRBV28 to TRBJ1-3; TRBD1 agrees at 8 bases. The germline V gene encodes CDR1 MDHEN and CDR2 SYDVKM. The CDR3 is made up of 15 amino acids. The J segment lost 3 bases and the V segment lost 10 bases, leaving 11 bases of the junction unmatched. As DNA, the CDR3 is TGTGCCACGCTTTCAGGGGGCGCGGGTGGAAACACCATATATTTT. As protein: CATLSGGAGGNTIYF.

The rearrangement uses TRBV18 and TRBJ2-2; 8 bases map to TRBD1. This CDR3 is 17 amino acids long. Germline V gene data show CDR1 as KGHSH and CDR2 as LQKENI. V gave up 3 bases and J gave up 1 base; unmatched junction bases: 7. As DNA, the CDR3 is TGTGCCAGCTCACCCGCTACAGGGACAGGGAACACCGGGGAGCTGTTTTTT. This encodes CASSPATGTGNTGELFF.